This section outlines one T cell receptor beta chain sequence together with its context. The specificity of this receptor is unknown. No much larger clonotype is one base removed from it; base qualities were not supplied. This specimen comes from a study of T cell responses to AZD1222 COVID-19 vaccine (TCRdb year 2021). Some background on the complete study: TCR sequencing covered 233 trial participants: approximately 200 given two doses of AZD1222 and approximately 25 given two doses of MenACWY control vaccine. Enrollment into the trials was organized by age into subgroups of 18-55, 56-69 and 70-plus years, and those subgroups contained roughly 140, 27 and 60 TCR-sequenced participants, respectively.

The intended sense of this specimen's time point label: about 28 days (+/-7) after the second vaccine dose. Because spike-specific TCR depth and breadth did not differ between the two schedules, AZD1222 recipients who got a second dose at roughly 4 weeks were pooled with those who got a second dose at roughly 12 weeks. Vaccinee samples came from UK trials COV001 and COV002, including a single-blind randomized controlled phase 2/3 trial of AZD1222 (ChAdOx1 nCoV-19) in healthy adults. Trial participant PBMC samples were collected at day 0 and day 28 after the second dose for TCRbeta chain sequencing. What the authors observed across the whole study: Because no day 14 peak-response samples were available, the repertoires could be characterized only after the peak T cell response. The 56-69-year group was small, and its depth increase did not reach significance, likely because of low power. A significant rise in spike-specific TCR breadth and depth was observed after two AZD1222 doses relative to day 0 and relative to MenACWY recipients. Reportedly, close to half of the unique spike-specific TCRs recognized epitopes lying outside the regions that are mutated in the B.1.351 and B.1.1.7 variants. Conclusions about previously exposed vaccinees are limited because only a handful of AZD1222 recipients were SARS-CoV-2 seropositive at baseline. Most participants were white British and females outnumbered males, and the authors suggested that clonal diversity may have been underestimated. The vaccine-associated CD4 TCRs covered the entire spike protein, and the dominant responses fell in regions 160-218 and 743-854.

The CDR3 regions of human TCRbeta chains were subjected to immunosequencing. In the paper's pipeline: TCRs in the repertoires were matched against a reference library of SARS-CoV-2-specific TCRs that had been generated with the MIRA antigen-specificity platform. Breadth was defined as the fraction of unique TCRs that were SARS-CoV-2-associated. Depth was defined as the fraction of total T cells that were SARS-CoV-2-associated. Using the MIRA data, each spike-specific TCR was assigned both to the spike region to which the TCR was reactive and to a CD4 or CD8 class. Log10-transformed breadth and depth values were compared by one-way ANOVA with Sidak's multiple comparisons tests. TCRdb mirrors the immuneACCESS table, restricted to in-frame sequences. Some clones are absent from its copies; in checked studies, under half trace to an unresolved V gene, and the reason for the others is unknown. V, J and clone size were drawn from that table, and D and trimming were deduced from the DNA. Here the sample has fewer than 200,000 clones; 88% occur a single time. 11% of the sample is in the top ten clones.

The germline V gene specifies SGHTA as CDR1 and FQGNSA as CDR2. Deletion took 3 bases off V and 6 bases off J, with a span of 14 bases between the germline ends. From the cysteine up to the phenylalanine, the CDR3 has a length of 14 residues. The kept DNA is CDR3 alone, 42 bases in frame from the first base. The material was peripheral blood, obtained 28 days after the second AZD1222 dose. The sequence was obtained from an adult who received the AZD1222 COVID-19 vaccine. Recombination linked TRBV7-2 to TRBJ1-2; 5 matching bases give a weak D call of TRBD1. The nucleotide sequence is TGTGCCAGCAGCTTCGCGAACTGGGGGGATGGCTACACCTTC. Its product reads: CASSFANWGDGYTF.